Listed below are T cell receptor beta chains from one sample, sequenced in a study of molecular identifiers for immune sequencing clone quantification. TCRdb itself ran the PCR reads through MiXCR, one entry per CDR3 protein. Of about 640,000 distinct CDR3 sequences listed, 15% to 20% are singletons. The sample taken for sequencing was naive CD8+ T cells from blood, with Jurkat cell RNA spiked in. The receptors were gathered from a human donor in good health. Some libraries in this study had Jurkat cell RNA spiked in. Both conserved end residues are part of each CDR3. Each record gives: V gene, clone size, D gene, CDR3 protein. The D gene is left open where the match is weak. Rows may omit the clone size; those that give it use once, few, many or a size class.

V gene: TRBV21-1
clone size: many
D gene: -
CDR3 protein: CASSKVDITNQPQHF

V gene: TRBV7-6
clone size: -
D gene: TRBD1
CDR3 protein: CASSLAGGYRGDGYTF

V gene: TRBV7-2
clone size: few
D gene: TRBD2
CDR3 protein: CASSPILAGGYEQYF

V gene: TRBV12-3/TRBV12-4
clone size: -
D gene: -
CDR3 protein: CASSPDKDANTGELFF

V gene: TRBV29-1
clone size: many
D gene: -
CDR3 protein: CSVGQSPINNYGYTF

V gene: TRBV3-1
clone size: many
D gene: -
CDR3 protein: CASSQVGRYTQYF

V gene: TRBV19
clone size: few
D gene: TRBD1
CDR3 protein: CATQTGEDDEQFF

V gene: TRBV12-5
clone size: -
D gene: -
CDR3 protein: CASGLVSPYNEQFF

V gene: TRBV20-1
clone size: many
D gene: TRBD1
CDR3 protein: CSARVPGGIYEQYF

V gene: TRBV29-1
clone size: many
D gene: -
CDR3 protein: CSVVILGDEQYF

V gene: TRBV11-2
clone size: many
D gene: -
CDR3 protein: CASSLGAVRANTEAFF

V gene: TRBV28
clone size: many
D gene: -
CDR3 protein: CASSYPPGTSRTGEQYF

V gene: TRBV10-3
clone size: few
D gene: -
CDR3 protein: CAISESRVDSGNTIYF

V gene: TRBV9
clone size: -
D gene: -
CDR3 protein: CASSEGTGQETQYF

V gene: TRBV7-2
clone size: many
D gene: TRBD2
CDR3 protein: CASSSRTSGSHTKETQYF

V gene: TRBV7-8
clone size: -
D gene: -
CDR3 protein: CASSLGQGSYSPLHF

V gene: TRBV20-1
clone size: many
D gene: -
CDR3 protein: CSARSLSTDTQYF

V gene: TRBV6-1
clone size: many
D gene: -
CDR3 protein: CASRSGAPSRSYTF

V gene: TRBV4-3
clone size: -
D gene: TRBD1
CDR3 protein: CASSLAGQGYEQCF

V gene: TRBV4-2
clone size: few
D gene: -
CDR3 protein: CASSQTDGGPQSETQYF

V gene: TRBV7-6
clone size: -
D gene: TRBD1
CDR3 protein: CASSPTGESYNEQFF

V gene: TRBV10-2
clone size: -
D gene: -
CDR3 protein: CASSAGAGETQYF

V gene: TRBV13
clone size: many
D gene: TRBD2
CDR3 protein: CASSKTRLAGGRYQETQYF

V gene: TRBV6-5
clone size: few
D gene: -
CDR3 protein: CASSYSAGAIEQFF

V gene: TRBV11-2
clone size: many
D gene: -
CDR3 protein: CASSLYGLANQPQHF

V gene: TRBV12-3/TRBV12-4
clone size: -
D gene: TRBD1
CDR3 protein: CASSLFPTGGSYEQYF

V gene: TRBV6-2/TRBV6-3
clone size: many
D gene: -
CDR3 protein: CASSYGPGAEAFF

V gene: TRBV29-1
clone size: many
D gene: TRBD1
CDR3 protein: CSVAKGQGSHTEAFF

V gene: TRBV15
clone size: many
D gene: TRBD1
CDR3 protein: CATSRDSRTGYTEAFF

V gene: TRBV14
clone size: many
D gene: -
CDR3 protein: CASSSEKMAGGYTF

V gene: TRBV28
clone size: -
D gene: TRBD1
CDR3 protein: CASSQGTGGSSYNSPLHF

V gene: TRBV6-5
clone size: many
D gene: -
CDR3 protein: CASSPEDTDTQYF

V gene: TRBV28
clone size: many
D gene: -
CDR3 protein: CASSLRRGHYYF

V gene: TRBV27
clone size: many
D gene: -
CDR3 protein: CASSSGRAYEQYF

V gene: TRBV7-6
clone size: -
D gene: -
CDR3 protein: CASSLARDGGGDTGELFF

V gene: TRBV5-1
clone size: many
D gene: TRBD2
CDR3 protein: CASSLAGLAGPSYNEQFF

V gene: TRBV29-1
clone size: few
D gene: TRBD1
CDR3 protein: CSVASTGLYNYGYTF

V gene: TRBV30
clone size: -
D gene: -
CDR3 protein: CAWTAWGSEQFF

V gene: TRBV6-5
clone size: -
D gene: TRBD1
CDR3 protein: CASTGTAGHSPLHF

V gene: TRBV5-1
clone size: -
D gene: -
CDR3 protein: CASSSRGAEAFF

V gene: TRBV27
clone size: -
D gene: -
CDR3 protein: CASRRFPYEQYF

V gene: TRBV7-9
clone size: many
D gene: TRBD2
CDR3 protein: CASSLVSGLASYEQYF

V gene: TRBV3-1
clone size: many
D gene: TRBD2
CDR3 protein: CASSSGTSQFEQFF

V gene: TRBV9
clone size: many
D gene: -
CDR3 protein: CASSVGPPLAREQFF

V gene: TRBV7-2
clone size: many
D gene: TRBD2
CDR3 protein: CASSLAVAGGPDTQYF

V gene: TRBV7-3
clone size: -
D gene: -
CDR3 protein: CASSSKAGVTDTQYF

V gene: TRBV9
clone size: many
D gene: -
CDR3 protein: CASSFTGTVTDTQYF

V gene: TRBV28
clone size: many
D gene: -
CDR3 protein: CASSLTLNYGYTF

V gene: TRBV9
clone size: few
D gene: -
CDR3 protein: CASSVTTGLDSEQYF

V gene: TRBV27
clone size: -
D gene: TRBD1
CDR3 protein: CASRDRGLGYTF

V gene: TRBV12-3/TRBV12-4
clone size: many
D gene: -
CDR3 protein: CASSFAGQRENIQYF

V gene: TRBV2
clone size: -
D gene: -
CDR3 protein: CASSDTNAEAFF

V gene: TRBV30
clone size: many
D gene: -
CDR3 protein: CAWSPPAYGYTF

V gene: TRBV4-1
clone size: -
D gene: TRBD1
CDR3 protein: CASSQTDRGYGYTF

V gene: TRBV11-2
clone size: many
D gene: TRBD2
CDR3 protein: CASSFTSERADTQYF

V gene: TRBV4-1
clone size: many
D gene: -
CDR3 protein: CASSQDGDSTDTQYF

V gene: TRBV6-5
clone size: many
D gene: -
CDR3 protein: CASSYLGGGPSDTQYF

V gene: TRBV29-1
clone size: many
D gene: TRBD1
CDR3 protein: CSVGFPGQGIDTQYF

V gene: TRBV6-5
clone size: many
D gene: -
CDR3 protein: CASRSFSQGVPQETQYF